This T cell receptor (beta chain) was identified during a study of blood T cell repertoires in COVID-19. Looking at the study overall: The samples span acute and convalescent COVID-19 from the United States, Italy and Spain. T cells, B-cell-depleted T cells, or PBMCs supplied cDNA or gDNA.

Per the original data handling: Amplification with reference gene primers provided the estimates of nucleated cell counts. Some clones are missing from TCRdb's copy, which holds only in-frame ones; the method was immunoSEQ multiplex PCR. D and trimming come from the DNA, and the V and J calls and clone size come from that table. Of roughly 100,000 clones detected, 65% to 90% appear once; the ten largest clones hold 4.1%. CDR1 and CDR2 (germline): MGHRA, YSYEKL. The length of the CDR3 is 15 residues. The ends lost 3 bases at V and 3 bases at J; junction bases unmatched: 4. This clonotype originated in a man aged 50 to 59 with acute or convalescent COVID-19. The sample was peripheral blood. The chain uses TRBV4-1 and TRBJ1-5, with 8 bases identical to TRBD1. CDR3 amino acids: CASSQTGAPNQPQHF. In DNA, the CDR3 is TGCGCCAGCAGCCAGACAGGGGCCCCCAATCAGCCCCAGCATTTT.